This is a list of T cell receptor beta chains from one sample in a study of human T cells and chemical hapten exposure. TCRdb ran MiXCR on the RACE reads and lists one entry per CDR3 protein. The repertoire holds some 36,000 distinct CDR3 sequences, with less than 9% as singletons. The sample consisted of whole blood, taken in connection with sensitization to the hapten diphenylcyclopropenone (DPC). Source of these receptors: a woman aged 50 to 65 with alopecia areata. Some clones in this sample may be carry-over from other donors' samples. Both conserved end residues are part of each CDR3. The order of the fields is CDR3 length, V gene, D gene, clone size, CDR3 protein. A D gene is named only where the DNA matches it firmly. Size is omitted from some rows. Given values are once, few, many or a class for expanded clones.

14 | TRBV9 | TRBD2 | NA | CASTTGLYTGELFF
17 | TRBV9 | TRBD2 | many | CASSVGGGRSSYNEQFF
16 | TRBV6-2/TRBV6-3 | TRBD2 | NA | CASSPLAGGGTGELFF
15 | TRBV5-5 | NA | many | CASSLAASTYNEQFF
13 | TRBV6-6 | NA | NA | CASRIRSTDTQYF
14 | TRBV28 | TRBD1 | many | CAIKTGARNYGYTF
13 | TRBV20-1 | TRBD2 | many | CSGQREGWYEQYF
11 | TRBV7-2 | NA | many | CASSLHYEQYF
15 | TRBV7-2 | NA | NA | CASSLEVTGRDGYTF
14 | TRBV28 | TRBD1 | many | CASTRTGSSYEQYF
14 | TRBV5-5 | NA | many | CASSLKGVGNTIYF
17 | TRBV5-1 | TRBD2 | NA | CASSKDGLAGSGETQYF
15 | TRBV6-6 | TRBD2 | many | CASSRTSGNAGELFF
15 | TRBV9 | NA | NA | CASSVVGASTDTQYF
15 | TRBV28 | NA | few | CASSSVAGTTDTQYF
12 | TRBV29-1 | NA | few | CSVAPTNYGYTF
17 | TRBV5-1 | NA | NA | CASSPMTPTATNEKLFF
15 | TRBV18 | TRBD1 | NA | CASSPPGQGAREQYF
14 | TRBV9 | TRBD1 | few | CASSQTGGVQPQHF
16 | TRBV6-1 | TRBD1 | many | CASKQGTGEITQPQHF
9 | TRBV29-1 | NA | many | CSVDEGPFF
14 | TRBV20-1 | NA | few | CSARYSGTQDTQYF
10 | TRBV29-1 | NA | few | CSVGHNEQFF
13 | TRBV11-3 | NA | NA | CASSSGSRNIQYF
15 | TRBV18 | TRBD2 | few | CASRSGPSGVYEQYF
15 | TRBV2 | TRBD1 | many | CASTQAQGFTDTQYF
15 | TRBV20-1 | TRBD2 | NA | CSAAAGASFSYEQYF
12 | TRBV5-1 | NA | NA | CASSPSPGEQYF
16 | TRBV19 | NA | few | CASKNQGGSGTDTQYF
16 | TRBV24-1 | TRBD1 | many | CATSDPGDRANYGYTF
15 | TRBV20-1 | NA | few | CSARDGKTGTYEQYF
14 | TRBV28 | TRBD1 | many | CASSGQAGNQPQHF
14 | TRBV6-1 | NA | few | CASSGGASIQPQHF
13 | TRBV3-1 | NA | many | CASRRSSRDEQYF
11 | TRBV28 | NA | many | CASGEADTQYF
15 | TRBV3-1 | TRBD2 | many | CASRQTSGKDGAQYF
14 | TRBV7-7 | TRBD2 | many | CASSLGLAADTQYF
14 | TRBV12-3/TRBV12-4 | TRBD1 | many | CASPSGTGTGGYTF
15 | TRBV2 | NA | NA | CASSPGGVSNQPQHF
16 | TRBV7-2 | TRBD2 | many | CASSHYSGGTYNEQFF
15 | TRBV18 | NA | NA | CASSPPQGGAGELFF
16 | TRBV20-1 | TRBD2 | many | CSAREASGKPTDTQYF
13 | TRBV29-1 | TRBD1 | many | CSVGQGVGETQYF
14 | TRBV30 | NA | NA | CAWSVKGVERALLF
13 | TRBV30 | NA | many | CAWRRAQYSEQYF
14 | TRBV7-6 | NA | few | CASSSSFLYNEQFF
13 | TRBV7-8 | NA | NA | CASSLKGNEKLFF
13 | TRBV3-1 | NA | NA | CASSQSGPDTQYF
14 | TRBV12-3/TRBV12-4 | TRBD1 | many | CASSRTGIYTEAFF
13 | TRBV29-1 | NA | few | CSVAPGRVYEQYF
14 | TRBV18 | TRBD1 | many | CASSMDRGNTEAFF
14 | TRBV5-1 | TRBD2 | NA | CASSSSSGTYEQYF